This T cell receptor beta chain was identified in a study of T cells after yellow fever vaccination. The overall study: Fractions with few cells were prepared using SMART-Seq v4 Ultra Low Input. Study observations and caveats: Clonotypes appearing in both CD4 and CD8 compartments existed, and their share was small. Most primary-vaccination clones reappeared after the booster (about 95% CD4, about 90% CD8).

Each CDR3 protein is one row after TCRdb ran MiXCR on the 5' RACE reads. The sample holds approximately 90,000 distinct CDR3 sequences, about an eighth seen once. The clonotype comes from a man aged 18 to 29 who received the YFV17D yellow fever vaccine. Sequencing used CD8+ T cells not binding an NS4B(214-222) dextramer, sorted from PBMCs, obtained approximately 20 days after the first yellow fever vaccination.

CDR3 sequence reads: CASSQGGENNEKLFF. The CDR3 bases are TGTGCCAGCAGCCAAGGGGGGGAGAATAATGAAAAACTGTTTTTT. The chain uses TRBV4-2 and TRBJ1-4, with TRBD1 as a possible D gene (5 bases). This CDR3 contains 15 residues. V dropped 1 base and J dropped 4 bases, with 10 bases sitting between them. Germline assignment: CDR1 LGHNA and CDR2 YNFKEQ.